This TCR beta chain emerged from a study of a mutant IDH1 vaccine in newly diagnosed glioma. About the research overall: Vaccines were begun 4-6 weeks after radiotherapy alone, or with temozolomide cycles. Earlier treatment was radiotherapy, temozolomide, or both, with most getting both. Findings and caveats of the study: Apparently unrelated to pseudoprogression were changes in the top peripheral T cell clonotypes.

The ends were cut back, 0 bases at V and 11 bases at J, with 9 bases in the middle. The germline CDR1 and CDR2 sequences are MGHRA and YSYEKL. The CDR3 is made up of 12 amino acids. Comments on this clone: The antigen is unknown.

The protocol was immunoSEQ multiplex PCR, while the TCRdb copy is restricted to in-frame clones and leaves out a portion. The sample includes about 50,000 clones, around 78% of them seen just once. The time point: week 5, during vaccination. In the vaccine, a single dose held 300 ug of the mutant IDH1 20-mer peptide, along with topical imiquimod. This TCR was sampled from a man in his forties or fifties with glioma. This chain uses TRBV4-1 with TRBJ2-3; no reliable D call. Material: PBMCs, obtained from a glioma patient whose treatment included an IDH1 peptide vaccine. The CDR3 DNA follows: TGCGCCAGCAGCCAAGATAAACACTTGCAGTATTTT. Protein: CASSQDKHLQYF.